This T cell receptor beta chain was sequenced in a study of blood T cell repertoires in COVID-19. The overall study: COVID-19 samples collected from the United States, Italy and Spain covered acute and convalescent phases. Sources were T cells, B-cell-depleted T cells, or PBMCs; the material itself was cDNA or gDNA.

Original data processing: The authors estimated nucleated cell counts from reference gene primer amplification. Using immunoSEQ multiplex PCR, the repertoire was profiled, and TCRdb retains in-frame clones only, with some absent. Clonal size and the V and J genes are those of that table, whereas D and trimming came from the DNA. There are about 130,000 clones in the sample; over 75% occur only once, and around 3.6% lies in the top ten. V lost 3 bases, J lost 1 base, and 5 bases stayed unmatched. Per the germline V gene, CDR1 is DFQATT and CDR2 is SNEGSKA (reference sequence). The CDR3 contains 15 residues.

The gene calls are TRBV20-1 and TRBJ2-5; TRBD2 agrees at 10 bases. This receptor was obtained from a woman aged 55-70 years with acute or convalescent COVID-19. The sample comprised peripheral blood. CDR3 nucleotide sequence: TGCAGTGCTAGTGGGTTAGCGGGAGGCCAAGAGACCCAGTACTTC. Translation gives CSASGLAGGQETQYF.